This TCR beta chain was identified in a study of cytomegalovirus exposure and HLA in healthy donors. Points from the study as a whole: Analysis performed later showed TCR beta chains linked to HLA being more clonally expanded than equally common others. Accurate prediction of most subjects' HLA-A and HLA-B alleles from TCR beta sequences was reported. Most TCRs appeared rarely, but some public TCRs recurred in many donors.

This CDR3 is built from 16 residues. Per germline, CDR1 SGHNT and CDR2 YENEEA. With 3 bases removed from V and 2 bases from J, the gap between germline ends came to 14 bases. A multiplex PCR was run with 60 Vbeta primers and 13 Jbeta primers. The method was immunoSEQ multiplex PCR; TCRdb's version includes in-frame clones alone and lacks a portion of them. The repertoire holds about 190,000 clones, with 65% to 85% as singletons. On this clone itself: Its antigen is undetermined.

The sample taken for sequencing was PBMCs. The rearrangement links TRBV11-3 to TRBJ1-5; D is unresolved. This sequence originates from a woman aged 30 to 39 in good health and CMV-seropositive. The CDR3 protein is CASSFSPSLGNQPQHF. The CDR3 DNA reads as TGTGCCAGCAGCTTCTCCCCCAGCCTAGGCAATCAGCCCCAGCATTTT.